This TCR beta chain was retrieved from a study of blood T cell repertoires in COVID-19 (TCRdb year 2020). Background for the entire study: Samples covering the acute and convalescent phases of COVID-19 were provided by collaborators in the United States, Italy and Spain. The material from the prospective study consisted of cDNA or gDNA derived from T cells, B-cell-depleted T cells, or PBMCs. Deeply sampled blood TCRbeta repertoires from subjects exposed to, actively infected with, or recovered from COVID-19 were included in the dataset. The repertoires were released in a freely available public database intended as a resource for research on the immune response to SARS-CoV-2. The samples were drawn from the first 160 participants of the ongoing ImmuneRACE study and from some 1,300 subjects provided by 6 global collaborators. Nearly every sample came with metadata listing a de-identified subject ID, COVID-19 status, age in years and sex. Where HLA class I and class II types were available, the types were taken from metadata supplied by the sample provider, not from assay-based typing. Overall study outcomes, separate from this receptor: How much clinical and demographic metadata was included differed by source and by participant, and the metadata was provided uncurated.

Participants in the prospective study were enrolled through a virtual design, were aged roughly 18 to 100 years, and lived in 24 United States geographic areas. In the prospective study, participants were assigned to cohorts based on the clinical history participants reported in a screening survey and a study questionnaire. In the prospective study, mobile phlebotomists collected whole blood, serum and a nasopharyngeal or oropharyngeal swab from each participant. Additional blood draws and questionnaires over an approximately two-month period could optionally be provided by prospective study participants. Before DNA extraction, prospective study blood samples were shipped either frozen or at room temperature. TCRbeta CDR3 regions were amplified from genomic DNA using the immunoSEQ Assay, a bias-controlled multiplex PCR. In the paper's pipeline: Nucleated cell counts per sample were estimated from amplification of reference gene primers within the assay. Sequence reads were collapsed and filtered to measure the absolute abundance of every unique TCRbeta CDR3 rearrangement. For each sample, productive Simpson clonality was calculated as the square root of Simpson's diversity index across productive rearrangements. TCRdb stores this immuneACCESS table with in-frame sequences only. Part of the clones is absent; in the studies checked, under half of the shortfall reflects unresolved V genes, and no reason is known for the rest. V and J calls and clone size follow that table, whereas D and trimming were derived from the DNA. The sample table holds around 450,000 clones, of which roughly 85% were seen once. The top ten clonotypes cover approximately 2% of the sample.

Worth noting for this clone: Its antigen target is currently unknown. No clone much larger than this one lies a single base away; base qualities are absent.

Trimming costs V 9 bases and J 3 bases, and their ends lie 11 bases apart. The CDR1 and CDR2 encoded by the germline V gene (reference sequence) are LNHDA and SQIVND. The CDR3 starts with the cysteine, ends with the phenylalanine, and has 13 residues. CDR3 DNA is the only sequence kept; it has 39 bases, read in frame from the first base. Sequencing input: PBMCs or T cells enriched from blood (not recorded which). The TCR sequence derives from a young woman with acute COVID-19. The chain is made from TRBV19 and TRBJ2-2; TRBD1 might be the D gene, on 6 matching bases. This receptor carries the CDR3 CASQAGDTGELFF. The nucleotide sequence is given as TGTGCCAGCCAAGCAGGGGACACCGGGGAGCTGTTTTTT.